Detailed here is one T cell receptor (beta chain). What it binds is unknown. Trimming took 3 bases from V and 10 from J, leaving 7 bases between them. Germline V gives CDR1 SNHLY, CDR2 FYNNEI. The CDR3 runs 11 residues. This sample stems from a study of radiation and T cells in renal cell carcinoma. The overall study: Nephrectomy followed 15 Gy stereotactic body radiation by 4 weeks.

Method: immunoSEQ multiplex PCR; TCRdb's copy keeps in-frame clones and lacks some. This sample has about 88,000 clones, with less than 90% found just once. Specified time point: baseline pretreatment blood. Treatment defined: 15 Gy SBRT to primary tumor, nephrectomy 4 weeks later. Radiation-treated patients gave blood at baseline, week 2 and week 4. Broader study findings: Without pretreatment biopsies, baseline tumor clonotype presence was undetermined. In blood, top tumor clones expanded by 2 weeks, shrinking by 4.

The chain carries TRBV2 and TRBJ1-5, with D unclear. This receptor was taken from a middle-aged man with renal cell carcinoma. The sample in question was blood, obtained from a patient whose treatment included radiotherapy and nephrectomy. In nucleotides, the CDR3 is TGTGCCAGCAGTGACTTAGGCCCCCAGCATTTT. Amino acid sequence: CASSDLGPQHF.